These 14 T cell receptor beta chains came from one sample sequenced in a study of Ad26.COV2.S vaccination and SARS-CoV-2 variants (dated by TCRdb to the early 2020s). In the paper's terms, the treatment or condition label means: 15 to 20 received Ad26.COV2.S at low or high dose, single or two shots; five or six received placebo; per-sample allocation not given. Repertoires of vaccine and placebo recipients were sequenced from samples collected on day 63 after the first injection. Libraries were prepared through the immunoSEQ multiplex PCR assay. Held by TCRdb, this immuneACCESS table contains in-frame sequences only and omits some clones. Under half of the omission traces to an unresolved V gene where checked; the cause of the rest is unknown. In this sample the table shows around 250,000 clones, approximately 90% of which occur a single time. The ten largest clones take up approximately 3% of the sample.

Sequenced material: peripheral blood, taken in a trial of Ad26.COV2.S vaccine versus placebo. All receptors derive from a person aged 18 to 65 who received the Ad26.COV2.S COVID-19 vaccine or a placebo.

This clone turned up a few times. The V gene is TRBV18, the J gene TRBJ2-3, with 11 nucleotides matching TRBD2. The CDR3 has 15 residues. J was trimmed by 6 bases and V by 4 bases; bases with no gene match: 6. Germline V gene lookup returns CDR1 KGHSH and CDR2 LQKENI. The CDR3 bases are TGTGCCAGCTCACTGCTAGCGGGAGGATCGGATACGCAGTATTTT. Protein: CASSLLAGGSDTQYF.

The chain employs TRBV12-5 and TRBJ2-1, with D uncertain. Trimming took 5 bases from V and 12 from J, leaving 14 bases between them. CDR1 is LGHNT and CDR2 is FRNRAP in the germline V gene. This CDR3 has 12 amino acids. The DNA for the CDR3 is TGTGCTAGTGGTGACCGACCCGGCGGGCAGTTCTTC. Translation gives CASGDRPGGQFF.

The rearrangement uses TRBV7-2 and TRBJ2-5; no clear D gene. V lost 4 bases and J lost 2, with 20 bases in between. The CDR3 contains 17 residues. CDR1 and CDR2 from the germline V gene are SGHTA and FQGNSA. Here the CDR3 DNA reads TGTGCCAGCAGCTCCGAGGTCGTCGAGCGCACTCAAGAGACCCAGTACTTC. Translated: CASSSEVVERTQETQYF.

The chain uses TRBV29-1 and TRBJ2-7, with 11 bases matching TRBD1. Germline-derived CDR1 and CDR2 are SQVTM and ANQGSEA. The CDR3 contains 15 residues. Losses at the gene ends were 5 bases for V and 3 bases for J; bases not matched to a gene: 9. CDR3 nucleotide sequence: TGCAGCGTTTGTACCGGGACAGGGGGTATCTACGAGCAGTACTTC. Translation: CSVCTGTGGIYEQYF.

CDR3 nucleotide sequence: TGTGCCAGCAGCCCAACGGGAAGCAATTCACCCCTCCACTTT. This gives the protein CASSPTGSNSPLHF. V gene TRBV5-6 combines with J gene TRBJ1-6, with unresolved D. Germline values: CDR1 SGHDT, CDR2 YYEEEE. Trimming took 4 bases from V and 7 from J, leaving 12 bases between them. The CDR3 runs 14 residues.

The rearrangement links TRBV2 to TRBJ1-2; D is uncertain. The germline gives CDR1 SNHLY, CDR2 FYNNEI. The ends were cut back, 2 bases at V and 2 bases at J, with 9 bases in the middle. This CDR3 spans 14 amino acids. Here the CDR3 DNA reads TGTGCCAGCAGTGAACAGAAGATAAACTATGGCTACACCTTC. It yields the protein CASSEQKINYGYTF.

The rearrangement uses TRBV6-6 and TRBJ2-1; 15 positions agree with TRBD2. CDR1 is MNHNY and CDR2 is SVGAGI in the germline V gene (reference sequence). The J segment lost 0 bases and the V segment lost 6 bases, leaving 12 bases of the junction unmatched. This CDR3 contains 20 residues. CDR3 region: CASSPGGLAGGGSSYNEQFF. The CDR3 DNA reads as TGTGCCAGCAGCCCCGGGGGACTAGCGGGGGGCGGGAGCTCCTACAATGAGCAGTTCTTC.

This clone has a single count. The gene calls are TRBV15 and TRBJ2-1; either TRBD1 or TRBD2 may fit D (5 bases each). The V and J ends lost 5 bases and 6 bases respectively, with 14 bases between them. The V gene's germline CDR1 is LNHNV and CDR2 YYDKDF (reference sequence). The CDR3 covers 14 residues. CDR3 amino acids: CATSAGTNLNEQFF. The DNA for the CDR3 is TGTGCCACCAGCGCCGGGACCAACCTCAATGAGCAGTTCTTC.

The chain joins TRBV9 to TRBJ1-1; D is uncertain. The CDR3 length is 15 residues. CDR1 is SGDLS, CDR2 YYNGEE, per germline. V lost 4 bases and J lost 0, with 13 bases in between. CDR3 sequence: CASSPPASMNTEAFF. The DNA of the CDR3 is TGTGCCAGCAGCCCGCCGGCCTCAATGAACACTGAAGCTTTCTTT.

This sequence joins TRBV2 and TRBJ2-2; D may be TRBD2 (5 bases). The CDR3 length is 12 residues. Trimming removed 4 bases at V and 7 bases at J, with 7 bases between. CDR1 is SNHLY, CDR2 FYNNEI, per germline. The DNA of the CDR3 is TGTGCCAGCAGTGTCGAGGGCGGGGAGCTGTTTTTT. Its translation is CASSVEGGELFF.

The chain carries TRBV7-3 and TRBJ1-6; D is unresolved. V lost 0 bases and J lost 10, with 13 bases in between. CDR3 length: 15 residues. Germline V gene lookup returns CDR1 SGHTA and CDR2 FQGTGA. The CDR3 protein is CASSLTFGGKSPLHF. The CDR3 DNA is TGTGCCAGCAGCTTAACGTTTGGCGGCAAGTCACCCCTCCACTTT.

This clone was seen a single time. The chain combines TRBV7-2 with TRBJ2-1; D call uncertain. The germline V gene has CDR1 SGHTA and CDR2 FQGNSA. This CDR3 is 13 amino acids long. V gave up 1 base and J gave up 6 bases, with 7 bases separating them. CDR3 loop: CASSLVDLNEQFF. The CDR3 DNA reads TGTGCCAGCAGCTTAGTTGACCTCAATGAGCAGTTCTTC. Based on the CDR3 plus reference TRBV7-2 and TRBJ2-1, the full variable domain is GAGVSQSPSNKVTEKGKDVELRCDPISGHTALYWYRQSLGQGLEFLIYFQGNSAPDKSGLPSDRFSAERTGGSVSTLTIQRTQQEDSAVYLCASSLVDLNEQFFGPGTRLTVL.

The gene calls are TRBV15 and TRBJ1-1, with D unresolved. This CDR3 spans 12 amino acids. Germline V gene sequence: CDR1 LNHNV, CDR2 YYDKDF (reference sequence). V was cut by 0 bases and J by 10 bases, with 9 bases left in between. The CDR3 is CATSRDFRVAFF. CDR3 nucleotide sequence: TGTGCCACCAGCAGAGATTTTAGGGTAGCTTTCTTT. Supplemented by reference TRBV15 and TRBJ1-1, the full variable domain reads DAMVIQNPRYQVTQFGKPVTLSCSQTLNHNVMYWYQQKSSQAPKLLFHYYDKDFNNEADTPDNFQSRRPNTSFCFLDIRSPGLGDTAMYLCATSRDFRVAFFGQGTRLTVV.

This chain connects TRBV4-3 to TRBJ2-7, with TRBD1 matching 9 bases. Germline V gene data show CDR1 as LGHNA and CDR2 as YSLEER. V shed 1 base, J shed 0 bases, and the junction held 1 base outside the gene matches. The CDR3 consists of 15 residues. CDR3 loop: CASSQATGGSYEQYF. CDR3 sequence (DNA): TGCGCCAGCAGCCAAGCGACAGGGGGCTCCTACGAGCAGTACTTC.